Listed below are T cell receptor beta chains from one sample, sequenced in a study of siplizumab effects on memory and regulatory T cells. Here immunoSEQ multiplex PCR was the method, and the copy in TCRdb shows in-frame clones only, minus some. The profile shows more than 90,000 clones, 80% to 95% of them singletons. The material sequenced was non-Treg CD4+ T cells sorted from blood. These TCRs come from a human donor in good health. Both conserved end residues are part of each CDR3. Fields, in order: clone size, J gene, V gene, D gene, CDR3 DNA, CDR3 protein. A D gene is named only where the DNA matches it firmly. Size is omitted from some rows. Given values are once, few, many or a class for expanded clones.

abundance: NA
j_gene: TRBJ1-3
v_gene: TRBV7-9
d_gene: NA
CDR3nt: TGTGCCAGCAGCTTATCTCTAACCGGGCTCGGAAACACCATATATTTT
CDR3aa: CASSLSLTGLGNTIYF

abundance: NA
j_gene: TRBJ1-4
v_gene: TRBV25-1
d_gene: NA
CDR3nt: TGTGCCAGCAGTGAATTTAAGGGTACTAATGAAAAACTGTTTTTT
CDR3aa: CASSEFKGTNEKLFF

abundance: NA
j_gene: TRBJ1-2
v_gene: TRBV12-5
d_gene: TRBD1
CDR3nt: TGTGCTAGTGGTTTGGTATTGGGACAGGGTCTTGGTGGCTACACCTTC
CDR3aa: CASGLVLGQGLGGYTF

abundance: NA
j_gene: TRBJ2-1
v_gene: TRBV6-8
d_gene: NA
CDR3nt: TGTGCCAGCAGAACCCGGGAGGAGCAGTTCTTC
CDR3aa: CASRTREEQFF

abundance: NA
j_gene: TRBJ1-2
v_gene: TRBV6-6
d_gene: NA
CDR3nt: TGTGCCAGCAGCCCCTGGGGACGGGCTAACTATGGCTACACCTTC
CDR3aa: CASSPWGRANYGYTF

abundance: few
j_gene: TRBJ1-1
v_gene: TRBV7-3
d_gene: NA
CDR3nt: TGTGCCAGCAGCTCACAGAGGAACACTGAAGCTTTCTTT
CDR3aa: CASSSQRNTEAFF

abundance: NA
j_gene: TRBJ2-5
v_gene: TRBV9
d_gene: TRBD2
CDR3nt: TGTGCCAGCAGCCGGATACTAGCGGGAGGGCAAGAGACCCAGTACTTC
CDR3aa: CASSRILAGGQETQYF

abundance: NA
j_gene: TRBJ2-3
v_gene: TRBV9
d_gene: NA
CDR3nt: TGTGCCAGCAGCGCGACAGATACGCAGTATTTT
CDR3aa: CASSATDTQYF

abundance: NA
j_gene: TRBJ2-3
v_gene: TRBV5-1
d_gene: TRBD2
CDR3nt: TGCGCCAGCAGCTTGGATGGCGGGAGAGGCACAGATACGCAGTATTTT
CDR3aa: CASSLDGGRGTDTQYF

abundance: NA
j_gene: TRBJ2-7
v_gene: TRBV28
d_gene: NA
CDR3nt: TGTGCCAGCAGCCTGTCCCAGAACGAGCAGTACTTC
CDR3aa: CASSLSQNEQYF

abundance: NA
j_gene: TRBJ2-3
v_gene: TRBV5-4
d_gene: NA
CDR3nt: TGTGCCAGCAGCTCAAAAAAAGGTGGGAGCGGGGATACGCAGTATTTT
CDR3aa: CASSSKKGGSGDTQYF

abundance: NA
j_gene: TRBJ2-1
v_gene: TRBV28
d_gene: NA
CDR3nt: TGTGCCAGCAGTTCCGGGACCCGCGGGGCTCGCGAGCAGTTCTTC
CDR3aa: CASSSGTRGAREQFF

abundance: NA
j_gene: TRBJ2-3
v_gene: TRBV2
d_gene: NA
CDR3nt: TGTGCCAGGACCCAAGGAGGGAGCACAGATACGCAGTATTTT
CDR3aa: CARTQGGSTDTQYF

abundance: NA
j_gene: TRBJ1-5
v_gene: TRBV7-2
d_gene: NA
CDR3nt: TGTGCCAGCAGCTTAGATCCCGGACTTCAGCCCCAGCATTTT
CDR3aa: CASSLDPGLQPQHF

abundance: NA
j_gene: TRBJ2-1
v_gene: TRBV9
d_gene: NA
CDR3nt: TGTGCCAGCAGCGCTGGGTACAATGAGCAGTTCTTC
CDR3aa: CASSAGYNEQFF

abundance: NA
j_gene: TRBJ2-3
v_gene: TRBV29-1
d_gene: TRBD2
CDR3nt: TGCAGCGTTGAAGCCGGCGGGAATGGTTGGCGGGAGGCCACTTATGATACGCAGTATTTT
CDR3aa: CSVEAGGNGWREATYDTQYF

abundance: NA
j_gene: TRBJ2-2
v_gene: TRBV12-2
d_gene: NA
CDR3nt: TGTGCAAGACCCGAGGGACTAGCGGGAGGGGTAAACACCGGGGAGCTGTTTTTT
CDR3aa: CARPEGLAGGVNTGELFF

abundance: NA
j_gene: TRBJ2-6
v_gene: TRBV29-1
d_gene: TRBD1
CDR3nt: TGCAGCGCACGGACAGGGGGCGCTGGGGCCAACGTCCTGACTTTC
CDR3aa: CSARTGGAGANVLTF

abundance: NA
j_gene: TRBJ2-1
v_gene: TRBV27
d_gene: NA
CDR3nt: TGTGCCAGCAGTTCCCGACGGGCTTCCAATGAGCAGTTCTTC
CDR3aa: CASSSRRASNEQFF

abundance: NA
j_gene: TRBJ2-2
v_gene: TRBV9
d_gene: NA
CDR3nt: TGTGCCAGCAGCGTAGCGGCCCTGAACACCGGGGAGCTGTTTTTT
CDR3aa: CASSVAALNTGELFF

abundance: NA
j_gene: TRBJ1-5
v_gene: TRBV7-9
d_gene: TRBD1
CDR3nt: TGTGCCAGCAGCAAAACAGGGGGCAGGCAGCCCCAGCATTTT
CDR3aa: CASSKTGGRQPQHF

abundance: NA
j_gene: TRBJ2-1
v_gene: TRBV25-1
d_gene: NA
CDR3nt: TGTGCCAGCAGTGAATTGGCCCCCGATGAGCAGTTCTTC
CDR3aa: CASSELAPDEQFF

abundance: NA
j_gene: TRBJ2-2
v_gene: TRBV10-1
d_gene: NA
CDR3nt: TGCGCCAGCAGTATTACAGGGACCGGGGAGCTGTTTTTT
CDR3aa: CASSITGTGELFF

abundance: NA
j_gene: TRBJ1-2
v_gene: TRBV18
d_gene: NA
CDR3nt: TGTGCCAGCTCACCAAAGGGGTACTATGGCTACACCTTC
CDR3aa: CASSPKGYYGYTF

abundance: NA
j_gene: TRBJ2-1
v_gene: TRBV28
d_gene: NA
CDR3nt: TGTGCCAGCAGTAATGGCCCAGTTCGCAATGAGCAGTTCTTC
CDR3aa: CASSNGPVRNEQFF

abundance: NA
j_gene: TRBJ1-2
v_gene: TRBV19
d_gene: TRBD1
CDR3nt: TGTGCCAGTAGTATAATAGGGACAGGGGATGGCGGCTACACCTTC
CDR3aa: CASSIIGTGDGGYTF

abundance: NA
j_gene: TRBJ2-3
v_gene: TRBV7-3
d_gene: TRBD2
CDR3nt: TGTGCCAGCAGTCGGGGAGGGAGCACAGATACGCAGTATTTT
CDR3aa: CASSRGGSTDTQYF

abundance: NA
j_gene: TRBJ1-5
v_gene: TRBV7-8
d_gene: TRBD1
CDR3nt: TGTGCCAGCAGCTTAAGGGGACAGAGAGATCAGCCCCAGCATTTT
CDR3aa: CASSLRGQRDQPQHF

abundance: NA
j_gene: TRBJ2-7
v_gene: TRBV4-1
d_gene: NA
CDR3nt: TGCGCCAGCAGCCAAGATCCAGGAGGCCCCTACGAGCAGTACTTC
CDR3aa: CASSQDPGGPYEQYF

abundance: NA
j_gene: TRBJ1-1
v_gene: TRBV15
d_gene: NA
CDR3nt: TGTGCCACCAGCAGATTGAACAGCCGTCACACTGAAGCTTTCTTT
CDR3aa: CATSRLNSRHTEAFF

abundance: NA
j_gene: TRBJ2-1
v_gene: TRBV6-5
d_gene: NA
CDR3nt: TGTGCCAGCAGTGACGGGGACCGATACAATGAGCAGTTCTTC
CDR3aa: CASSDGDRYNEQFF

abundance: NA
j_gene: TRBJ2-1
v_gene: TRBV5-4
d_gene: NA
CDR3nt: TGTGCCAGCAGCACGCCTAGCGTTAGCTCCTACAATGAGCAGTTCTTC
CDR3aa: CASSTPSVSSYNEQFF

abundance: NA
j_gene: TRBJ2-4
v_gene: TRBV5-6
d_gene: TRBD2
CDR3nt: TGTGCCAGCAGACCTGGGACTAGCGGCATTCAGTACTTC
CDR3aa: CASRPGTSGIQYF

abundance: NA
j_gene: TRBJ1-4
v_gene: TRBV28
d_gene: NA
CDR3nt: TGTGCCAGCAGCAGCCCAGGACACGCCGGTGAAAAACTGTTTTTT
CDR3aa: CASSSPGHAGEKLFF

abundance: once
j_gene: TRBJ2-3
v_gene: TRBV7-3
d_gene: NA
CDR3nt: TGTGCCAGCAGCTTGACAGCCTTGATCACAGATACGCAGTATTTT
CDR3aa: CASSLTALITDTQYF

abundance: NA
j_gene: TRBJ2-2
v_gene: TRBV30
d_gene: NA
CDR3nt: TGTGCCTGGAGCGTGACTAGGGGGTTTGGCACCGGGGAGCTGTTTTTT
CDR3aa: CAWSVTRGFGTGELFF

abundance: NA
j_gene: TRBJ2-3
v_gene: TRBV28
d_gene: NA
CDR3nt: TGTGCCAGCAGTTCTGGCACAGATACGCAGTATTTT
CDR3aa: CASSSGTDTQYF

abundance: NA
j_gene: TRBJ2-5
v_gene: TRBV25-1
d_gene: NA
CDR3nt: TGTGCCAGCAGTGTACAGGGTTTGAAGACCCAGTACTTC
CDR3aa: CASSVQGLKTQYF

abundance: NA
j_gene: TRBJ2-3
v_gene: TRBV6-1
d_gene: NA
CDR3nt: TGTGCCAGCATGCCAAGCACAGATACGCAGTATTTT
CDR3aa: CASMPSTDTQYF

abundance: NA
j_gene: TRBJ2-6
v_gene: TRBV4-1
d_gene: TRBD2
CDR3nt: TGCGCCAGCAGCCAAGTCCGGGGGGATGGTGGGGCCAACGTCCTGACTTTC
CDR3aa: CASSQVRGDGGANVLTF

abundance: NA
j_gene: TRBJ1-2
v_gene: TRBV30
d_gene: NA
CDR3nt: TGTGCCTGGAGCCCGTTGTTGGGGTACTATGGCTACACCTTC
CDR3aa: CAWSPLLGYYGYTF

abundance: NA
j_gene: TRBJ1-5
v_gene: TRBV7-9
d_gene: TRBD1
CDR3nt: TGTGCCAGCAGCCCAAGGACAGGGGGAAATCAGCCCCAGCATTTT
CDR3aa: CASSPRTGGNQPQHF

abundance: NA
j_gene: TRBJ2-4
v_gene: TRBV5-6
d_gene: TRBD2
CDR3nt: TGTGCCAGCAGCTCGACTAGCGGGAGGGCCGCGAACATTCAGTACTTC
CDR3aa: CASSSTSGRAANIQYF

abundance: NA
j_gene: TRBJ2-7
v_gene: TRBV30
d_gene: NA
CDR3nt: TGTGCCTGGAGGGCAGGGGAGGGAGGTTCGTACGAGCAGTACTTC
CDR3aa: CAWRAGEGGSYEQYF